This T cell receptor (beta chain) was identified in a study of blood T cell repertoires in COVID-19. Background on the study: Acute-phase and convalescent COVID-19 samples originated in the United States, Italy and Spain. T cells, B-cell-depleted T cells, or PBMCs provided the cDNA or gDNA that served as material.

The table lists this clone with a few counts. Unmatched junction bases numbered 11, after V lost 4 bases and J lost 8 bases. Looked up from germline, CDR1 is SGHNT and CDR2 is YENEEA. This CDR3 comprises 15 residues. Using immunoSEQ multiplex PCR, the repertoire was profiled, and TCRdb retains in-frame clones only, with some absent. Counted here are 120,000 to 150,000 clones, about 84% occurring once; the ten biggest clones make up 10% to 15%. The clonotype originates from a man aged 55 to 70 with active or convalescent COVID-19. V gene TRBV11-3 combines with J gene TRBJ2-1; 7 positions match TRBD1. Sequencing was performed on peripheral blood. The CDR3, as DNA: TGTGCCAGCAGCTGGTCAGGGGGTCCTTCTGATGAGCAGTTCTTC. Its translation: CASSWSGGPSDEQFF.